The 30 T cell receptor beta chains reported below all come from one sample, sequenced in a study of OX40 agonist ivuxolimab in advanced cancers. This table comes from immunoSEQ multiplex PCR, and its TCRdb copy is limited to in-frame clones, with some not included. The sample lists tens of thousands of clones; approximately 85% were seen once. Source: CD4+ or CD8+ T cells sorted from blood, taken in a trial of the OX40 agonist ivuxolimab. The receptors derive from an adult with an advanced solid tumor such as melanoma, head and neck, liver or kidney cancer.

The gene calls are TRBV7-2 and TRBJ2-5, with D possibly TRBD2 on 6 matching bases. Trimming took off 5 bases at V and 6 bases at J, with 16 bases between the two ends. Germline loops: CDR1 SGHTA, CDR2 FQGNSA. The CDR3 is 14 amino acids. The CDR3 spells CASSPGLWGKTQYF. The CDR3 bases are TGTGCCAGCAGCCCCGGACTATGGGGGAAGACCCAGTACTTC.

The J gene is TRBJ2-3, the V gene TRBV7-8, with unresolved D. CDR3 length equals 13 residues. Trimming took 6 bases from V and 0 from J, leaving 7 bases between them. Germline loops: CDR1 SGHVS, CDR2 FQNEAQ. The DNA for the CDR3 is TGTGCCAGCAGGTCTAGGAGCACAGATACGCAGTATTTT. Amino acid sequence: CASRSRSTDTQYF.

In this sample, this clone turned up once. CDR3 region: CASSFGRTSGYNEQFF. CDR3 coding DNA: TGTGCCAGCAGCTTCGGCCGGACTAGCGGTTACAATGAGCAGTTCTTC. The rearrangement joins TRBV13 to TRBJ2-1, with TRBD2 identical over 10 bases. The germline V gene has CDR1 PRHDT and CDR2 FYEKMQ (reference sequence). V shed 3 bases and J 4 bases; nucleotides not matched to a gene: 6. The CDR3 is 16 residues long.

This chain links TRBV5-1 with TRBJ2-3; 12 nucleotides agree with TRBD1. J was trimmed by 5 bases and V by 2 bases; bases with no gene match: 3. CDR3 size: 15 residues. Germline V CDR1 and CDR2: SGHRS, YFSETQ. DNA of the CDR3: TGCGCCAGCAGCTTAGGGACAGGGGGCAGAGATACGCAGTATTTT. Protein sequence: CASSLGTGGRDTQYF.

The rearrangement links TRBV5-5 to TRBJ1-5; perhaps TRBD1 as D (5 bases). CDR1 is SGHKS, CDR2 YYEKEE, per germline (reference sequence). The CDR3 is 15 amino acids. V lost 7 bases and J 2 bases, leaving 16 bases between the germline ends. This chain's CDR3 is CASGTGGFGNQPQHF. As DNA, the CDR3 is TGTGCCAGCGGCACTGGGGGTTTCGGCAATCAGCCCCAGCATTTT.

This clone has more than one count but fewer than ten. J is TRBJ1-6 and V is TRBV9; no clear D. The germline CDR1 and CDR2 sequences are SGDLS and YYNGEE. Trimming pared 3 bases from V and 5 bases from J, leaving 3 bases between. The CDR3 is 12 residues long. CDR3: CASSADNSPLHF. The DNA of the CDR3 is TGTGCCAGCAGCGCCGATAATTCACCCCTCCACTTT.

The J gene is TRBJ2-5, the V gene TRBV15, with TRBD1 identical over 8 bases. This CDR3 spans 14 amino acids. Germline CDR1 reads LNHNV; CDR2 reads YYDKDF (reference sequence). V lost 1 base to trimming and J lost 2 bases; unmatched junction nucleotides: 0. The CDR3 spells CATSRGQGQETQYF. CDR3 DNA sequence: TGTGCCACCAGCAGAGGACAGGGGCAAGAGACCCAGTACTTC.

The J gene is TRBJ1-2, the V gene TRBV29-1; D call uncertain. Germline V gene data show CDR1 as SQVTM and CDR2 as ANQGSEA. The CDR3 is made up of 12 amino acids. Trimming removed 1 base from V and 4 bases from J, with 7 bases in between. In nucleotides, the CDR3 is TGCAGCGTTGAAGGGCGCGCCTATGGCTACACCTTC. Amino acids: CSVEGRAYGYTF.

The chain employs TRBV5-1 and TRBJ2-5; TRBD2 matches 8 bases. The CDR3 has 14 residues. CDR1 and CDR2 (germline): SGHRS, YFSETQ. After removal of 2 bases from V and 4 bases from J, the junction contained 4 bases not matched to a gene. Here the CDR3 reads CASSLREGRETQYF. The DNA for the CDR3 is TGCGCCAGCAGCTTACGGGAGGGCCGAGAGACCCAGTACTTC.

This chain connects TRBV7-2 to TRBJ2-5; 11 nucleotides align to TRBD2. This CDR3 spans 14 amino acids. Germline CDR1 is SGHTA and CDR2 is FQGNSA. V gave up 5 bases and J gave up 7 bases; unmatched junction bases: 6. CDR3 sequence: CASSVSGGAGTQYF. CDR3 nucleotides: TGTGCCAGCAGCGTTAGCGGGGGGGCCGGGACCCAGTACTTC.

The chain employs TRBV28 and TRBJ1-1; D perhaps matches TRBD1 (6 bases). This CDR3 has 15 residues. Germline V gene sequence: CDR1 MDHEN, CDR2 SYDVKM. The V gene lost 2 bases and the J gene lost 4 bases, with 14 bases spanning the gap. CDR3 bases: TGTGCCAGCAGTTTAAAAGGGGGACGACCCACTGAAGCTTTCTTT. It encodes CASSLKGGRPTEAFF.

V is TRBV20-1 and J is TRBJ2-4; D call uncertain. Trimming removed 3 bases at V and 7 bases at J, with 7 bases between. Germline-derived CDR1 and CDR2 are DFQATT and SNEGSKA (reference sequence). This CDR3 is 11 amino acids long. The CDR3 DNA sequence: TGCAGTGCTAGGGATGGGAACATTCAGTACTTC. Protein product: CSARDGNIQYF.

The gene calls are TRBV12-1 and TRBJ1-1. TRBV12-1 is labeled a pseudogene. The length of the CDR3 is 13 residues. The CDR3 spells CASSFWRNTEAFF. As DNA, the CDR3 is TGTGCCAGCAGCTTTTGGAGGAACACTGAAGCTTTCTTT.

The chain links TRBV23-1 to TRBJ1-5; TRBD1 agrees at 9 bases. TRBV23-1 is an ORF; its function is uncertain. V shed 6 bases, J shed 2 bases, and the junction held 11 bases outside the gene matches. The CDR3 runs 17 residues. The CDR3 DNA reads TGCGCCAGCAGATTCGGGACAGGGTGGAATTGCAATCAGCCCCAGCATTTT. It specifies CASRFGTGWNCNQPQHF.

This chain connects TRBV28 to TRBJ2-7; D is uncertain. Germline assignment: CDR1 MDHEN and CDR2 SYDVKM. The CDR3 consists of 14 residues. Deletions cut 4 bases from V and 3 bases from J, with 13 bases between. CDR3 bases: TGTGCCAGCAGTTCTGGGGTCTTCCACTACGAGCAGTACTTC. It encodes CASSSGVFHYEQYF.

V gene TRBV28 combines with J gene TRBJ1-5; 7 nucleotides line up with TRBD1. Germline assignment: CDR1 MDHEN and CDR2 SYDVKM. Germline trimming cut 5 bases from V and 1 base from J; bases unmatched to any gene: 8. This CDR3 spans 16 amino acids. The CDR3 DNA reads TGTGCCAGCAGTACGGGACTCAGGGGGAGCAATCAGCCCCAGCATTTT. It yields the protein CASSTGLRGSNQPQHF. Full variable domain (missing parts from reference TRBV28 and TRBJ1-5): DVKVTQSSRYLVKRTGEKVFLECVQDMDHENMFWYRQDPGLGLRLIYFSYDVKMKEKGDIPEGYSVSREKKERFSLILESASTNQTSMYLCASSTGLRGSNQPQHFGDGTRLSIL.

V usage is TRBV6-1 and J usage is TRBJ1-6; D is ambiguous. Per germline, CDR1 MNHNS and CDR2 SASEGT. The V end was cut by 3 bases, the J end by 14 bases, with 14 bases between. The CDR3 sequence is 13 residues long. The chain's CDR3 is CASSDSPPPALHF. CDR3 in DNA: TGTGCCAGCAGTGATTCACCGCCACCCGCCCTCCACTTT.

The genes are TRBV27 and TRBJ1-3; 7 bases fit TRBD1. Losses at the gene ends were 8 bases for V and 8 bases for J; bases not matched to a gene: 15. This CDR3 has 15 amino acids. CDR1 MNHEY and CDR2 SMNVEV come from the germline V gene (reference sequence). In DNA form, the CDR3 reads TGTGCCAGCTCCCATGGCGGGACAGCTAAAGACACCATATATTTT. Translated: CASSHGGTAKDTIYF.

CDR3 in amino acids: CASSLGTSGDNEQFF. The CDR3 nucleotides read TGTGCCAGCAGCTTGGGGACTAGCGGAGACAATGAGCAGTTCTTC. The chain links TRBV5-4 to TRBJ2-1; 10 nucleotides line up with TRBD2. The CDR3 runs 15 residues. CDR1 and CDR2 (germline): SGHNT, YYREEE (reference sequence). J was trimmed by 5 bases and V by 0 bases; bases with no gene match: 2.

This rearrangement joins TRBV11-2 to TRBJ1-1, with D uncertain. Per germline, CDR1 SGHAT and CDR2 FQNNGV. V lost 0 bases and J lost 4, with 3 bases in between. The CDR3 contains 12 residues. The CDR3 sequence: CASSLEITEAFF. CDR3 nucleotides: TGTGCCAGCAGCTTAGAAATCACTGAAGCTTTCTTT.

This clone has just one count. V gene TRBV19 combines with J gene TRBJ1-1; D call uncertain. From germline, CDR1 is LNHDA and CDR2 SQIVND (reference sequence). This CDR3 contains 14 residues. Trimming took off 5 bases at V and 0 bases at J, with 10 bases between the two ends. CDR3 DNA sequence: TGTGCCAGTAGTCCTCCCCGGGTGAACACTGAAGCTTTCTTT. This codes for CASSPPRVNTEAFF.

The rearrangement joins TRBV2 to TRBJ2-2; D gene unclear. V lost 6 bases, J lost 4 bases, and 9 bases lay in between. CDR1 and CDR2 (germline): SNHLY, FYNNEI. The CDR3 sequence is 13 residues long. CDR3 nucleotides: TGTGCCAGCAGGCCCGTGGCCACCGGGGAGCTGTTTTTT. It translates to CASRPVATGELFF. Looking up the rest from reference TRBV2 and TRBJ2-2 gives the full variable domain: EPEVTQTPSHQVTQMGQEVILRCVPISNHLYFYWYRQILGQKVEFLVSFYNNEISEKSEIFDDQFSVERPDGSNFTLKIRSTKLEDSAMYFCASRPVATGELFFGEGSRLTVL.

In this sample, this clone turned up a few times. The chain links TRBV5-1 to TRBJ2-1, with D uncertain. The V gene's germline CDR1 is SGHRS and CDR2 YFSETQ. The V end was cut by 0 bases, the J end by 1 base, with 5 bases between. This CDR3 region has 14 residues. The CDR3 is CASSLGLSYNEQFF. In DNA, the CDR3 is TGCGCCAGCAGCTTGGGACTGTCCTACAATGAGCAGTTCTTC.

CDR3 region: CASSPRTGGMNEQYF. The CDR3 DNA sequence: TGTGCCAGCAGTCCCCGGACAGGGGGGATGAATGAGCAGTACTTC. The V gene is TRBV27, the J gene TRBJ2-7; TRBD1 matches at 10 bases. This CDR3 has 15 residues. Germline trimming cut 5 bases from V and 7 bases from J; bases unmatched to any gene: 11. Germline assignment: CDR1 MNHEY and CDR2 SMNVEV (reference sequence).

This clone was recorded only once. The chain links TRBV29-1 to TRBJ1-2; D remains unclear. The germline CDR1 and CDR2 sequences are SQVTM and ANQGSEA. Trimming cost V 6 bases and J 4 bases, with 12 bases left between them. There are 12 residues in the CDR3. CDR3 residues: CSVSPTSYGYTF. Written as DNA, the CDR3 is TGCAGCGTCTCTCCGACTAGCTATGGCTACACCTTC. Together with reference TRBV29-1 and TRBJ1-2, the CDR3 gives the full variable domain: SAVISQKPSRDICQRGTSLTIQCQVDSQVTMMFWYRQQPGQSLTLIATANQGSEATYESGFVIDKFPISRPNLTFSTLTVSNMSPEDSSIYLCSVSPTSYGYTFGSGTRLTVV.

This sequence joins TRBV21-1 and TRBJ2-7; the D call of TRBD1 is as the table states it, not checked on the DNA. TRBV21-1 is a recognized pseudogene. The CDR3 length is 14 residues. The CDR3 coding sequence is TGTGCCAGCAGGAAGGGGATGGCCGACTACGAGCAGTACTTC. Residues: CASRKGMADYEQYF.

A single count supports this clone. The V gene is TRBV29-1, the J gene TRBJ1-1; weak D call: TRBD1 (6 bases). V lost 7 bases, J lost 4 bases, and 16 bases lay in between. Germline V gene sequence: CDR1 SQVTM, CDR2 ANQGSEA. This CDR3 contains 13 residues. The CDR3 sequence is CSASESGVTEAFF. The DNA for the CDR3 is TGCAGCGCCTCCGAGTCAGGGGTCACTGAAGCTTTCTTT.

This clone was found once. V usage is TRBV5-1 and J usage is TRBJ1-5; D perhaps matches TRBD1 (6 bases). Deletions cut 4 bases from V and 2 bases from J, with 10 bases between. CDR1 SGHRS and CDR2 YFSETQ come from the germline V gene. The CDR3 extends over 14 amino acids. The DNA for the CDR3 is TGCGCCAGCAGCCAGGAGGGGGGCAATCAGCCCCAGCATTTT. Translated: CASSQEGGNQPQHF.

The rearrangement links TRBV30 to TRBJ2-1; D gene uncertain. Trimming pared 0 bases from V and 2 bases from J, leaving 11 bases between. Germline V gives CDR1 GTSNPN, CDR2 SVGIG (reference sequence). This CDR3 has 15 residues. CDR3 DNA sequence: TGTGCCTGGAGTGTACAAGGATTAGCCTACAATGAGCAGTTCTTC. It specifies CAWSVQGLAYNEQFF.

The rearrangement joins TRBV28 to TRBJ2-1; 8 bases align to TRBD2. The V gene's germline CDR1 is MDHEN and CDR2 SYDVKM. Trimming at V came to 10 bases and at J to 8 bases, leaving 1 base not matched to a gene. This CDR3 has 10 amino acids. The CDR3, as DNA: TGTGCCACTAGCGGGCATGAGCAGTTCTTC. Its translation is CATSGHEQFF. The entire variable domain, with the rest obtained from reference TRBV28 and TRBJ2-1, is as follows: DVKVTQSSRYLVKRTGEKVFLECVQDMDHENMFWYRQDPGLGLRLIYFSYDVKMKEKGDIPEGYSVSREKKERFSLILESASTNQTSMYLCATSGHEQFFGPGTRLTVL.